This T cell receptor (beta chain) originates from a study of blood T cell repertoires in COVID-19. Data came from immunoSEQ multiplex PCR; TCRdb stores just in-frame clones and leaves some out. Of a few hundred thousand clones listed, 70% to 90% were seen once; the top ten hold 8% to 10%. This CDR3 spans 15 amino acids. Germline V CDR1 and CDR2: ENHRY, SYGVKD. Between the trimmed V and J ends, which lost 7 bases and 0 bases, there was a span of 16 bases. The TCR sequence derives from a woman between 35 and 50 years old who had recovered from COVID-19. The rearrangement links TRBV10-3 to TRBJ2-7, with D perhaps matching TRBD2 (5 bases). Specimen: PBMCs or T cells enriched from blood (not recorded which). The CDR3 DNA is TGTGCCATCAAGTCTAGGAGGATCCCCTCCTACGAGCAGTACTTC. The encoded protein is CAIKSRRIPSYEQYF.